The 21 T cell receptor beta chains below all came from one sample that was sequenced in a study of identical twins. TCRdb re-called the 5' RACE reads through MiXCR, storing one row per CDR3 protein. The repertoire consists of 400,000 or so distinct CDR3 sequences, with approximately 8.7% occurring once and the leading ten covering 8.5% to 10%. Sequencing used naive T cells sorted from blood. The receptors shown here come from a woman between 45 and 65 years old in good health.

The rearrangement uses TRBV4-1 and TRBJ2-7, with 7 positions matching TRBD2. This CDR3 spans 16 amino acids. In germline, CDR1 is MGHRA, CDR2 YSYEKL. With V trimmed by 0 bases and J by 6 bases, 11 bases remained unmatched. CDR3 region: CASSQDHPWGGGEQYF. CDR3 bases: TGCGCCAGCAGCCAAGATCACCCTTGGGGCGGGGGCGAGCAGTACTTC.

This clonotype was recorded a few times. This rearrangement joins TRBV24-1 to TRBJ2-3; D gene uncertain. V lost 3 bases, J lost 7 bases, and 19 bases lay in between. This CDR3 is built from 16 residues. Germline V gene data show CDR1 as KGHDR and CDR2 as SFDVKD. The CDR3 here is CATSDPGRTATNTQYF. In DNA form, the CDR3 reads TGTGCCACCAGTGATCCCGGACGGACCGCTACCAATACGCAGTATTTT.

The chain combines TRBV12-3 or TRBV12-4 with TRBJ2-2; no definite D call. This CDR3 spans 12 amino acids. Trimming stripped 2 bases from V and 9 bases from J, with 7 bases between. The CDR3 DNA sequence: TGTGCCAGCAGTTTACAGTTCAGGGAGCTGTTTTTT. Protein product: CASSLQFRELFF.

This clonotype was observed many times. The J gene is TRBJ2-1, the V gene TRBV6-5; 7 bases agree with TRBD2. Germline V gene sequence: CDR1 MNHEY, CDR2 SVGAGI. J gave up 6 bases and V 7 bases, and 9 bases lay outside the gene matches. The CDR3 extends over 14 amino acids. CDR3 sequence (DNA): TGTGCCAGCACCAGAGTACTAGCGTCCAATGAGCAGTTCTTC. Its translation is CASTRVLASNEQFF.

This clonotype has a handful of counts. This chain joins TRBV20-1 and TRBJ1-2, with 10 bases lining up with TRBD1. Germline V gene lookup returns CDR1 DFQATT and CDR2 SNEGSKA (reference sequence). V shed 5 bases, J shed 5 bases, and the junction held 5 bases outside the gene matches. The CDR3 is 13 amino acids. CDR3 sequence: CSAGQGELYGYTF. CDR3 in DNA: TGCAGTGCTGGACAGGGGGAGCTTTATGGCTACACCTTC.

The V call is TRBV11-2, the J call TRBJ2-7; 10 bases are shared with TRBD1. CDR3 length: 15 amino acids. Germline loops: CDR1 SGHAT, CDR2 FQNNGV. V was pared by 2 bases and J by 5 bases, with 6 bases of the junction left unmatched. CDR3 protein: CASSLLGTGVNEQYV. CDR3 bases: TGTGCCAGCAGCTTACTGGGGACAGGGGTAAACGAGCAGTACGTC.

This clonotype was picked up many times. V is TRBV2 and J is TRBJ2-3, with no clear D. The CDR3 contains 13 residues. Germline lookup yields CDR1 SNHLY and CDR2 FYNNEI. Trimming left V 7 bases short and J 2 bases short, with 10 bases between. In DNA, the CDR3 is TGTGCCAGCATCGGAGAGTTCACAGATACGCAGTATTTT. It encodes CASIGEFTDTQYF.

The rearrangement uses TRBV12-3 or TRBV12-4 and TRBJ1-1; a possible D gene is TRBD1 (5 bases). This CDR3 spans 10 amino acids. V was trimmed by 3 bases and J by 12 bases, leaving 8 bases between them. CDR3 in amino acids: CASSLDISFF. The DNA for the CDR3 is TGTGCCAGCAGTTTGGACATATCTTTCTTT.

This clonotype was counted a few times. V gene TRBV2 combines with J gene TRBJ2-3; 10 bases match TRBD2. In germline, CDR1 is SNHLY, CDR2 FYNNEI. The junction had 5 bases not matched to a gene; V was cut back by 7 bases and J by 1 base. This CDR3 is built from 15 residues. CDR3 amino acids: CASNSGLAGTDTQYF. In nucleotides, the CDR3 is TGTGCCAGCAATTCAGGACTAGCGGGCACAGATACGCAGTATTTT.

V usage is TRBV12-3 or TRBV12-4 and J usage is TRBJ1-2; no reliable D call. The CDR3 is made up of 12 amino acids. Trimming pared 3 bases from V and 8 bases from J, leaving 10 bases between. CDR3: CASSFAVGGYTF. The DNA for the CDR3 is TGTGCCAGCAGTTTCGCCGTGGGGGGCTACACCTTC.

A few counts support this clonotype. The rearrangement uses TRBV20-1 and TRBJ2-7; D is possibly TRBD1 or TRBD2 (5 bases each). The CDR3 sequence is 14 residues long. Germline assignment: CDR1 DFQATT and CDR2 SNEGSKA (reference sequence). The ends were cut back, 0 bases at V and 3 bases at J, with 12 bases in the middle. The CDR3, as DNA: TGCAGTGCTAGAGATGGGGCGGGCCACTACGAGCAGTACTTC. This gives the protein CSARDGAGHYEQYF.

There are a few counts of this clonotype. This chain uses TRBV4-1 with TRBJ1-5; D gene ambiguous. Germline values: CDR1 MGHRA, CDR2 YSYEKL. V was pared by 0 bases and J by 2 bases, with 14 bases between. The CDR3 covers 17 residues. This CDR3 is CASSQEQGQWGNQPQHF. In DNA, the CDR3 is TGCGCCAGCAGCCAAGAACAAGGGCAGTGGGGCAATCAGCCCCAGCATTTT.

At least ten counts were recorded for this clonotype. V usage is TRBV11-2 and J usage is TRBJ2-7; 10 bases align to TRBD1. The junction had 7 bases not matched to a gene; V was cut back by 6 bases and J by 2 bases. CDR1 and CDR2 from the germline V gene are SGHAT and FQNNGV. This CDR3 spans 15 amino acids. CDR3 protein: CASRVPGQGPYEQYF. The CDR3 nucleotides are TGTGCCAGCAGAGTACCGGGACAGGGGCCCTACGAGCAGTACTTC.

This clonotype was seen many times. The junction differs from germline at one of its ends, possibly a read error. V is TRBV12-3 or TRBV12-4 and J is TRBJ1-5; the D is unclear. The CDR3 consists of 14 residues. The CDR3 bases are TGTGCCAGCAGCTTAGCCGGAAGCAATCAGCCCCAGCATTTT. Protein sequence: CASSLAGSNQPQHF.

This chain uses TRBV25-1 with TRBJ2-2; D possibly matches TRBD1 or TRBD2 (5 bases each). From germline, CDR1 is MGHDK and CDR2 SYGVNS. The CDR3 extends over 17 amino acids. The V end was cut by 3 bases, the J end by 7 bases, with 21 bases between. For the CDR3, the DNA is TGTGCCAGCAGTGAGGGGGTACGGGCAGGCCCTAACGGGGAGCTGTTTTTT. Encoded protein: CASSEGVRAGPNGELFF.

This clonotype was counted only a few times. It is likely a read error, because the conserved phenylalanine at the end of the CDR3 is missing. The DNA is left out, because the CDR3 cannot be placed on it with certainty; the CDR3 is given as TCRdb lists it. V and J are TRBV12-3 or TRBV12-4 and TRBJ2-7; whether TRBD1, the table's D call, matches the DNA was not checked. A total of 11 residues make up the CDR3, ends included. CDR3 sequence: CASSPRGTGLL.

This rearrangement joins TRBV7-6 to TRBJ1-4; tentative D call: TRBD1 (5 bases). V lost 4 bases and J 6 bases, leaving 18 bases between the germline ends. The CDR3 has 16 amino acids. Per germline, CDR1 SGHVS and CDR2 FNYEAQ. The CDR3 nucleotides read TGTGCCAGCAGCTCACAGACCCAGGGCGGGGATGAAAAACTGTTTTTT. As protein: CASSSQTQGGDEKLFF. The whole variable domain, remainder taken from reference TRBV7-6 and TRBJ1-4, is GAGVSQSPRYKVTKRGQDVALRCDPISGHVSLYWYRQALGQGPEFLTYFNYEAQQDKSGLPNDRFSAERPEGSISTLTIQRTEQRDSAMYRCASSSQTQGGDEKLFFGSGTQLSVL.

A few counts support this clonotype. The genes are TRBV18 and TRBJ2-2; no firm D call. Trimming cost V 2 bases and J 2 bases, with 21 bases left between them. Germline V gene sequence: CDR1 KGHSH, CDR2 LQKENI. The CDR3 has 19 residues. The CDR3 sequence is CASSPYPTALSGNTGELFF. CDR3 nucleotides: TGTGCCAGCTCACCATACCCCACCGCGCTCAGTGGAAACACCGGGGAGCTGTTTTTT. Together with reference TRBV18 and TRBJ2-2, the CDR3 gives the full variable domain: NAGVMQNPRHLVRRRGQEARLRCSPMKGHSHVYWYRQLPEEGLKFMVYLQKENIIDESGMPKERFSAEFPKEGPSILRIQQVVRGDSAAYFCASSPYPTALSGNTGELFFGEGSRLTVL.

The CDR3, as DNA: TGTGCCAGCTCACCAAATGGACAGAGACAAGAGACCCAGTACTTC. The encoded protein is CASSPNGQRQETQYF. The genes are TRBV18 and TRBJ2-5, with a possible D match to TRBD1 (6 bases). The V gene lost 2 bases and the J gene lost 2 bases, with 12 bases spanning the gap. CDR3 length: 15 residues. Germline V gene sequence: CDR1 KGHSH, CDR2 LQKENI. Full variable domain (remainder filled in from reference TRBV18 and TRBJ2-5): NAGVMQNPRHLVRRRGQEARLRCSPMKGHSHVYWYRQLPEEGLKFMVYLQKENIIDESGMPKERFSAEFPKEGPSILRIQQVVRGDSAAYFCASSPNGQRQETQYFGPGTRLLVL.

This clonotype appeared many times. V gene TRBV21-1 combines with J gene TRBJ1-5; the D call in the table, TRBD1, was not verified against the DNA. TRBV21-1 is shown as a pseudogene. The CDR3 is 14 residues long. The CDR3 region is CASKGPRHVQPQHF. CDR3 bases: TGTGCCAGCAAGGGACCGAGACATGTTCAGCCCCAGCATTTT.

The CDR3 nucleotides are TGCGCCAGCAGCCAAGTGCCGGGCGCGACAGAGACCCAGTACTTC. It encodes CASSQVPGATETQYF. J is TRBJ2-5 and V is TRBV4-1; no reliable D call. There are 15 residues in the CDR3. From germline, CDR1 is MGHRA and CDR2 YSYEKL. V was shortened by 1 base and J by 4 bases, with 13 bases between the two germline ends.